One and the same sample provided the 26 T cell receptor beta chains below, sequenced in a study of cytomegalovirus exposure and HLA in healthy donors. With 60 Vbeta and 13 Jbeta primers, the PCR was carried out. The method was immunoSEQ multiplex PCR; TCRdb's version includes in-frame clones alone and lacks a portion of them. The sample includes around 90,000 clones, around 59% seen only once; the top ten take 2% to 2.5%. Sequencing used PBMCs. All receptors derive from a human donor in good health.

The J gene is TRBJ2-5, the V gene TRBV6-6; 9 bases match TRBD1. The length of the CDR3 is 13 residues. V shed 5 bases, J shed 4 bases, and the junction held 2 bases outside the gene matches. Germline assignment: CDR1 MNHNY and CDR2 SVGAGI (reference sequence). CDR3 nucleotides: TGTGCCAGCAGTGAGACAGGGGGAGAGACCCAGTACTTC. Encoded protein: CASSETGGETQYF.

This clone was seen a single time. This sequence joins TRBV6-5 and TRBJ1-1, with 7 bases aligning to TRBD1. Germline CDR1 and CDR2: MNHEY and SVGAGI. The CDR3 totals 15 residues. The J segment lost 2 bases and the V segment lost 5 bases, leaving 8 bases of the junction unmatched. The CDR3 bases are TGTGCCAGCAGTGGGCGGACAGGTGGAAACACTGAAGCTTTCTTT. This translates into CASSGRTGGNTEAFF.

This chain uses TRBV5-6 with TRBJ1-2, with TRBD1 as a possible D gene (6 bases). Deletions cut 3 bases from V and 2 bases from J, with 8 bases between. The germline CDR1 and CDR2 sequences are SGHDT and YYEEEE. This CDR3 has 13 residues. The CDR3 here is CASSSGQNYGYTF. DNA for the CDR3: TGTGCCAGCAGCTCGGGACAAAACTATGGCTACACCTTC.

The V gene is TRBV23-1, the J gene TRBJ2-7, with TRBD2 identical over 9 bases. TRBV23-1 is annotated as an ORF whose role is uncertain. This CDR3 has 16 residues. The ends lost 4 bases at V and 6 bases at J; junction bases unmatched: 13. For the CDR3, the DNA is TGCGCCAGCAGTCGAACCCTAGCGGGGTGTTCGGCCGAGCAGTACTTC. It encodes CASSRTLAGCSAEQYF.

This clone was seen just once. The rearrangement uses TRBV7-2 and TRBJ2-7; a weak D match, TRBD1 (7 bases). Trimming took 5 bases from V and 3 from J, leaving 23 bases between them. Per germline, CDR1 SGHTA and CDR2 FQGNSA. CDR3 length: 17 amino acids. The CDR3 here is CASSPQGGGRGLYEQYF. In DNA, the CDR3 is TGTGCCAGCAGCCCCCAGGGGGGTGGACGAGGGCTCTACGAGCAGTACTTC.

CDR3 region: CASSISGNYGYTF. In DNA, the CDR3 is TGTGCCAGTAGTATCTCAGGAAACTATGGCTACACCTTC. The chain links TRBV19 to TRBJ1-2; D is undetermined. The germline V and J ends were trimmed by 3 bases and 2 bases, with 7 bases remaining between them. The length of the CDR3 is 13 residues. From germline, CDR1 is LNHDA and CDR2 SQIVND (reference sequence). Filled out from reference TRBV19 and TRBJ1-2, the complete variable domain reads DGGITQSPKYLFRKEGQNVTLSCEQNLNHDAMYWYRQDPGQGLRLIYYSQIVNDFQKGDIAEGYSVSREKKESFPLTVTSAQKNPTAFYLCASSISGNYGYTFGSGTRLTVV.

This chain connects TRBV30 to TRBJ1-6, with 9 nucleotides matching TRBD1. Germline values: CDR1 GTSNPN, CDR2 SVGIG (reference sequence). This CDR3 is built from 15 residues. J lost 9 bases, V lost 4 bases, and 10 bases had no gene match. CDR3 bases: TGTGCCTGGACGAGTCACAGGGGGCTGGGTTCACCCCTCCACTTT. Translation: CAWTSHRGLGSPLHF.

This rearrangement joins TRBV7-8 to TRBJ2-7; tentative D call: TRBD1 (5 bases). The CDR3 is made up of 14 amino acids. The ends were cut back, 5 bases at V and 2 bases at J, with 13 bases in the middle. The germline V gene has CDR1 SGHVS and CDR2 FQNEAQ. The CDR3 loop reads CASSNRQRTYEQYF. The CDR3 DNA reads TGTGCCAGCAGCAACCGACAGCGCACCTACGAGCAGTACTTC.

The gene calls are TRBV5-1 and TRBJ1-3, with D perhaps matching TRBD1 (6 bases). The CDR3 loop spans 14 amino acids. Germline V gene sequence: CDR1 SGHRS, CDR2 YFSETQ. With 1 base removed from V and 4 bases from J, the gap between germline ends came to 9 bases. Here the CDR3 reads CASSLTGSGNTIYF. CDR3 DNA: TGCGCCAGCAGCTTGACAGGGTCCGGAAACACCATATATTTT.

In DNA, the CDR3 is TGCGCCAGCAGCTTGGTCCAGACGGGCACCGGGGAGCTGTTTTTT. This encodes CASSLVQTGTGELFF. The chain combines TRBV5-1 with TRBJ2-2, with unresolved D. Trimming stripped 0 bases from V and 4 bases from J, with 10 bases between. The CDR3 loop spans 15 amino acids. The germline CDR1 and CDR2 sequences are SGHRS and YFSETQ.

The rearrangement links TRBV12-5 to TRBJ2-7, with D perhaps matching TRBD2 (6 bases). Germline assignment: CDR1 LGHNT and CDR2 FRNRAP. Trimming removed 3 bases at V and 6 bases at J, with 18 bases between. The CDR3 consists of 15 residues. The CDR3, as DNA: TGTGCTAGTGGTTTCTTGCGGGACGGTTTCGGCGAGCAGTACTTC. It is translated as CASGFLRDGFGEQYF.

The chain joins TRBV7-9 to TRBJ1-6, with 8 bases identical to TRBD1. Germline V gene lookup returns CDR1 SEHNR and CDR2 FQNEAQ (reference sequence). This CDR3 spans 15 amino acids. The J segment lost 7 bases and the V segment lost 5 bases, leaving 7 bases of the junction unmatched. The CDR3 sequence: CASSQRTGRNSPLHF. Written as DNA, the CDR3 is TGTGCCAGCAGCCAGAGGACAGGGCGAAATTCACCCCTCCACTTT.

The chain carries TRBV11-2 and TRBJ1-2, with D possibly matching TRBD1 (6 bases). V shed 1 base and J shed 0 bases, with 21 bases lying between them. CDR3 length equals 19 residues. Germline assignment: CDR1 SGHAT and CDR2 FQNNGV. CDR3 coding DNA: TGTGCCAGCAGCTTAGTCCTAAACAGGGTCCGCTTGGCTAACTATGGCTACACCTTC. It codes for CASSLVLNRVRLANYGYTF.

The CDR3 sequence is CASSLAGTGHQTQYF. The CDR3 DNA reads as TGCGCCAGCAGCTTGGCCGGGACAGGTCATCAGACCCAGTACTTC. This chain uses TRBV5-1 with TRBJ2-5, with 8 bases lining up with TRBD1. This CDR3 has 15 residues. Germline V gives CDR1 SGHRS, CDR2 YFSETQ. J lost 6 bases, V lost 0 bases, and 7 bases had no gene match.

DNA for the CDR3: TGCGCACCGAGCGGACAGCGAACCACTGAAGCTTTCTTT. Its translation is CAPSGQRTTEAFF. The rearrangement links TRBV10-1 to TRBJ1-1; D might be TRBD1 (6 bases). Germline V gene sequence: CDR1 WNHNN, CDR2 SYGVQD (reference sequence). The CDR3 runs to 13 residues.

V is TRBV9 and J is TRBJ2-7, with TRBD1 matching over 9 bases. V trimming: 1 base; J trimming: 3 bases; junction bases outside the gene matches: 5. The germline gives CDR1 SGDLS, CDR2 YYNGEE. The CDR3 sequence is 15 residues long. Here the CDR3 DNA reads TGTGCCAGCAGCGTACTTCCGGGACAGGGCTACGAGCAGTACTTC. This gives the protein CASSVLPGQGYEQYF.

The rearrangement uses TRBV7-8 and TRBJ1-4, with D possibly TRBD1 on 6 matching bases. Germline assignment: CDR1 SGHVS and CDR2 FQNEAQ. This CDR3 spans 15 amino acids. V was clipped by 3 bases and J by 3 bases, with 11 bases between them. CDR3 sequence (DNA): TGTGCCAGCAGCTTCTACAGGGTTGCTAATGAAAAACTGTTTTTT. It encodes CASSFYRVANEKLFF.

CDR3 nucleotide sequence: TGTGCCAGCAGCCTACGGGAGGGCACAGATACGCAGTATTTT. Its translation is CASSLREGTDTQYF. The chain carries TRBV13 and TRBJ2-3, with 7 bases aligning to TRBD2. Germline V gene lookup returns CDR1 PRHDT and CDR2 FYEKMQ (reference sequence). Trimming at V came to 5 bases and at J to 1 base, leaving 3 bases not matched to a gene. This CDR3 has 14 amino acids.

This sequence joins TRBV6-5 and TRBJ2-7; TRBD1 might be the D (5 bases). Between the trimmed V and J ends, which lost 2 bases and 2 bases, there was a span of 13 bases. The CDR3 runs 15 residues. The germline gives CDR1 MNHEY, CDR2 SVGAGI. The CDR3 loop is CASSYGAGRTYEQYF. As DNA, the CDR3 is TGTGCCAGCAGTTACGGGGCAGGTCGAACCTACGAGCAGTACTTC.

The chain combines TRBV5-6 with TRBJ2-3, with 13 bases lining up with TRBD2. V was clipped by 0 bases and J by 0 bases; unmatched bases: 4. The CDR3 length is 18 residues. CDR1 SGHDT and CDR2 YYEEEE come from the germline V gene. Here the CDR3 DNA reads TGTGCCAGCAGCTTGGGACTAGCGGGGGGAACTAGCACAGATACGCAGTATTTT. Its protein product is CASSLGLAGGTSTDTQYF.

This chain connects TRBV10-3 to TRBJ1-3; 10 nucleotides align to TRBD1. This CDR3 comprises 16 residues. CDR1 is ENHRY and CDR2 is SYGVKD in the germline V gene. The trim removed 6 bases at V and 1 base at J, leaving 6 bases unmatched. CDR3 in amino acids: CAIRDSGQGSGNTIYF. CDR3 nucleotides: TGTGCCATCAGAGATTCGGGACAGGGGTCTGGAAACACCATATATTTT.

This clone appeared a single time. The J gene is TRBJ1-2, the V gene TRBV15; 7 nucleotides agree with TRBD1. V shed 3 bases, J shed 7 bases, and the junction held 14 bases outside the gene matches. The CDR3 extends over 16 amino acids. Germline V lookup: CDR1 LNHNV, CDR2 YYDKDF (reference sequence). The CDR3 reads CATSSYTGEQWGGYTF. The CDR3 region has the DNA TGTGCCACCAGCAGCTATACAGGGGAGCAATGGGGTGGCTACACCTTC. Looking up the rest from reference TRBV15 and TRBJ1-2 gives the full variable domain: DAMVIQNPRYQVTQFGKPVTLSCSQTLNHNVMYWYQQKSSQAPKLLFHYYDKDFNNEADTPDNFQSRRPNTSFCFLDIRSPGLGDTAMYLCATSSYTGEQWGGYTFGSGTRLTVV.

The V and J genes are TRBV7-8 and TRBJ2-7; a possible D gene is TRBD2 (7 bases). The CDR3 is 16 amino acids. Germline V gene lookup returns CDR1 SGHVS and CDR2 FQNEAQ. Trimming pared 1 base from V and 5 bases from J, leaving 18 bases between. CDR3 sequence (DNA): TGTGCCAGCAGCTTAGGAGGCGGGGGCAGTAGACACGAGCAGTACTTC. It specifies CASSLGGGGSRHEQYF.

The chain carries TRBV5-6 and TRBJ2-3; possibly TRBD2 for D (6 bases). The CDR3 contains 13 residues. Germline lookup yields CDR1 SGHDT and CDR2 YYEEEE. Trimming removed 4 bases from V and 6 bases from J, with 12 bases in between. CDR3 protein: CASSPVGGDTQYF. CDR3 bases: TGTGCCAGCAGCCCAGTTGGGGGGGATACGCAGTATTTT.

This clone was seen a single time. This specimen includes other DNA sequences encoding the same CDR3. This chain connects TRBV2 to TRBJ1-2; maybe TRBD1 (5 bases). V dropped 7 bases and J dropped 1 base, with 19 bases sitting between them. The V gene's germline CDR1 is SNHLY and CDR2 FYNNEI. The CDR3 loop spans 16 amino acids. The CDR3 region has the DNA TGTGCCAGCACCACCCCGGCCCCCGACAGTAACTATGGCTACACCTTC. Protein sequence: CASTTPAPDSNYGYTF.

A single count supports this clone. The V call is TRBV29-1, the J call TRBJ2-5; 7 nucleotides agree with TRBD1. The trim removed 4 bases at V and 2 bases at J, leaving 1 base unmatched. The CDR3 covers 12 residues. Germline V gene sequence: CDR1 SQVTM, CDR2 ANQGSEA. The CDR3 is CSVGQGQETQYF. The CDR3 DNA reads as TGCAGCGTTGGACAGGGACAAGAGACCCAGTACTTC.